This T cell receptor beta chain was profiled in a study of PD-L1 blockade in urothelial cancer. In the study overall: Patients went on atezolizumab in 2014, receiving 1,200 mg intravenously every 3 weeks.

Regarding time point: pretreatment peripheral blood. Sequenced by immunoSEQ multiplex PCR; TCRdb stores in-frame clones only, minus some. The sample yields tens of thousands of clones, about 90% seen once. Germline V gene sequence: CDR1 LGHNA, CDR2 YNFKEQ. The CDR3 extends over 15 amino acids. V lost 1 base, J lost 0 bases, and 7 bases lay in between. This TCR derives from a man aged 60 to 69 with urothelial cancer. The chain recombines TRBV4-2 with TRBJ2-1; D is uncertain. This sample comprised PBMCs, obtained around atezolizumab (anti-PD-L1) treatment. CDR3 residues: CASSQASYSYNEQFF. The CDR3 bases are TGTGCCAGCAGCCAAGCGAGTTACTCCTACAATGAGCAGTTCTTC.